What follows are 11 T cell receptor beta chains derived from one specimen sequenced in a study of blood T cell repertoires in COVID-19 (dated by TCRdb to between 2020 and 2021). Receptor libraries were prepared by the immunoSEQ multiplex PCR assay. In its TCRdb copy, this immuneACCESS table keeps in-frame sequences only and misses some clones. Where compared with another copy, unresolved V genes explain less than half of these, and the others have no known cause. Across this sample there are about 220,000 clones, with almost 85% seen only once. About 15% of the sample is held by the ten biggest clonotypes. Material for sequencing was PBMCs or T cells enriched from blood (not recorded which). All receptors come from a man aged 40-55 years who had recovered from COVID-19.

The rearrangement uses TRBV18 and TRBJ1-6, with a possible D match to TRBD1 (5 bases). The germline V gene has CDR1 KGHSH and CDR2 LQKENI. The CDR3 spans 15 residues. V shed 3 bases and J shed 8 bases, with 14 bases lying between them. Here the CDR3 reads CASSPATVVDSPLHF. CDR3 DNA sequence: TGTGCCAGCTCACCCGCGACAGTGGTGGATTCACCCCTCCACTTT.

The rearrangement links TRBV9 to TRBJ1-3; D remains ambiguous. V was shortened by 4 bases and J by 0 bases, with 11 bases between the two germline ends. Germline assignment: CDR1 SGDLS and CDR2 YYNGEE. CDR3 length equals 15 residues. The CDR3 region has the DNA TGTGCCAGCAGCCCCCGACCTAGCTCTGGAAACACCATATATTTT. Its translation is CASSPRPSSGNTIYF. Complete variable domain (other parts from reference TRBV9 and TRBJ1-3): DSGVTQTPKHLITATGQRVTLRCSPRSGDLSVYWYQQSLDQGLQFLIQYYNGEERAKGNILERFSAQQFPDLHSELNLSSLELGDSALYFCASSPRPSSGNTIYFGEGSWLTVV.

With regard to this clone: Other DNA sequences from this sample encode an identical CDR3 as well. V and J are TRBV7-9 and TRBJ1-1; 7 positions match TRBD1. V was clipped by 5 bases and J by 1 base; unmatched bases: 4. This CDR3 has 14 residues. Looked up from germline, CDR1 is SEHNR and CDR2 is FQNEAQ (reference sequence). Here the CDR3 reads CASSPNRGNTEAFF. The CDR3 DNA follows: TGTGCCAGCAGCCCCAACAGGGGGAACACTGAAGCTTTCTTT.

This clone came up a few times. V gene TRBV5-1 combines with J gene TRBJ1-4; unclear D gene. This CDR3 contains 13 residues. Germline CDR1 reads SGHRS; CDR2 reads YFSETQ. V shed 7 bases and J shed 3 bases, with 10 bases lying between them. The CDR3 DNA reads as TGCGCCAGCGGAGCAGATCCTAATGAAAAACTGTTTTTT. Its protein product is CASGADPNEKLFF.

This chain joins TRBV12-5 and TRBJ2-2; D unresolved. CDR1 and CDR2 (germline): LGHNT, FRNRAP. The CDR3 extends over 13 amino acids. Trimming cost V 3 bases and J 8 bases, with 10 bases left between them. Written as DNA, the CDR3 is TGTGCTAGTGGTTTTTCGGCGCGGGGGGAGCTGTTTTTT. The encoded protein is CASGFSARGELFF.

The CDR3 region is CASSRLPTGQTHNEQFF. DNA for the CDR3: TGCGCCAGCAGTCGATTGCCTACGGGACAGACCCACAATGAGCAGTTCTTC. The V and J genes are TRBV4-1 and TRBJ2-1; 7 bases are a match to TRBD1. With 6 bases clipped from V and 5 bases from J, the junction kept 16 bases outside the gene matches. CDR3 length: 17 residues. Germline CDR1 and CDR2: MGHRA and YSYEKL.

The gene calls are TRBV12-3 or TRBV12-4 and TRBJ1-5; 10 positions agree with TRBD1. J lost 6 bases, V lost 8 bases, and 4 bases had no gene match. This CDR3 contains 13 residues. In DNA, the CDR3 is TGTGCCAGCGTCAGGGACAGGGGTCAGCCCCAGCATTTT. Translated, it gives CASVRDRGQPQHF.

The chain joins TRBV29-1 to TRBJ1-2; D is uncertain. The germline CDR1 and CDR2 sequences are SQVTM and ANQGSEA. V lost 1 base to trimming and J lost 4 bases, with 10 bases between them. The CDR3 totals 13 residues. The CDR3 bases are TGCAGCGTTGAAGCGGCAGACTTCTATGGCTACACCTTC. It specifies CSVEAADFYGYTF. Complete variable domain (other parts from reference TRBV29-1 and TRBJ1-2): SAVISQKPSRDICQRGTSLTIQCQVDSQVTMMFWYRQQPGQSLTLIATANQGSEATYESGFVIDKFPISRPNLTFSTLTVSNMSPEDSSIYLCSVEAADFYGYTFGSGTRLTVV.

V usage is TRBV13 and J usage is TRBJ1-1, with D perhaps matching TRBD1 (6 bases). Trimming stripped 2 bases from V and 0 bases from J, with 16 bases between. This CDR3 region has 17 residues. The germline gives CDR1 PRHDT, CDR2 FYEKMQ (reference sequence). DNA for the CDR3: TGTGCCAGCAGCTTATCAGGGGCATTGGGAGTGAACACTGAAGCTTTCTTT. Translation gives CASSLSGALGVNTEAFF.

The chain recombines TRBV5-1 with TRBJ2-7; 13 nucleotides line up with TRBD2. The V gene end was trimmed by 4 bases and the J gene end by 0 bases; junction bases not matched to a gene: 4. The germline CDR1 and CDR2 sequences are SGHRS and YFSETQ. The CDR3 is made up of 16 amino acids. The CDR3 nucleotides read TGCGCCAGCAGCCGGGGGACTAGCGGGAACTCCTACGAGCAGTACTTC. Protein: CASSRGTSGNSYEQYF. Variable domain in full (rest from reference TRBV5-1 and TRBJ2-7): KAGVTQTPRYLIKTRGQQVTLSCSPISGHRSVSWYQQTPGQGLQFLFEYFSETQRNKGNFPGRFSGRQFSNSRSEMNVSTLELGDSALYLCASSRGTSGNSYEQYFGPGTRLTVT.

This clone was seen just once. This sequence joins TRBV18 and TRBJ2-7; a weak D match, TRBD1 (6 bases). CDR1 is KGHSH, CDR2 LQKENI, per germline. The CDR3 covers 14 residues. Trimming cost V 3 bases and J 3 bases, with 12 bases left between them. Here the CDR3 DNA reads TGTGCCAGCTCACCCGGGCGCAGGGGCTACGAGCAGTACTTC. Protein sequence: CASSPGRRGYEQYF.